This entry describes one TCR beta chain. What it recognizes is unknown. The CDR3 totals 14 residues. Germline values: CDR1 SQVTM, CDR2 ANQGSEA. This sample was included in a study of post-analysis software for immune sequencing data. About the research overall: Relapsing-remitting, secondary progressive and progressive-relapsing forms of multiple sclerosis all featured among disease courses.

The study, taken as a whole, reports: Several TRBV segments, TRBV5-6, TRBV5-1 and TRBV20-1 among them, were found more frequent in patients than controls. Diversity measured as normalized Chao1 was significantly lower in multiple sclerosis patients than in controls.

The library was made from cDNA and included unique molecular identifiers. T cells, 1 to 10 million of them, yielded 500,000 or so cDNA molecules. MiXCR, run by TCRdb on the PCR reads, gives a single entry per CDR3 protein. Of about 820,000 distinct CDR3 sequences in the sample, approximately 53% are singletons; the top ten hold approximately 4.5%. Specimen: blood. The rearrangement links TRBV29-1 to TRBJ2-5; a possible D gene is TRBD1 (5 bases). The J call may be wrong; the DNA end is better matched by TRBJ2-7. This TCR was sampled from a girl aged 10-17 years with multiple sclerosis. In DNA form, the CDR3 reads TGCAGCGTTGCCCCAGGGTTTTCGCCAGGCGAGCAGTACTTC. Amino acids: CSVAPGFSPGEQYF.